One T cell receptor beta chain is described in this entry. What it binds is unknown. This may stem from a read error, because a much larger clone lies one nucleotide away. These data belong to a study of tumor-infiltrating lymphocytes in primary liver carcinoma. Study in general: Patients of both sexes were 30 to 69 years old. The study, taken as a whole, reports: Less overlap was seen in tumor-adjacent and tumor-blood pairs than in tumor region pairs. When set against blood, tumors had a significantly higher top-250-clone fraction (p = 0.039).

Alongside blood RNA obtained from unsorted whole blood, germline DNA was also extracted. Preoperatively, four milliliters of peripheral blood were collected. TCR beta cDNA was reverse-transcribed from around 0.55 ug of total RNA. The reaction used a constant-region primer and ProtoScript II reverse transcriptase. Construction of TCR beta libraries relied on three successive nested multiplex PCR rounds employing slightly modified ARM-PCR. PCR rounds one and two used TRBV1-TRBV30 forward primers with a C-beta reverse primer for roughly 10 cycles each. One entry per CDR3 protein, called by TCRdb with MiXCR from the multiplex PCR reads. This sample has about 310,000 distinct CDR3 sequences, with more than 55% found just once. CDR3 size: 14 residues. Looked up from germline, CDR1 is SGHNT and CDR2 is YENEEA.

The receptor comes from a man aged 35 to 55 with primary liver carcinoma and hepatitis B virus infection. This chain uses TRBV11-3 with TRBJ2-7, with a weak D call TRBD2 (5 bases). The sample comprised peripheral blood. This chain's CDR3 is CASSLGPSSYEQCF. DNA for the CDR3: TGTGCCAGCAGCCTCGGCCCTAGCTCCTACGAGCAGTGCTTC.